A single sample is the source of the 12 T cell receptor beta chains below, sequenced in a study of blood T cells in healthy people across ages. A second PCR of 7 to 11 cycles used a sample-barcoded 5' primer and a J-beta primer mix. TCRdb reanalysed the 5' RACE reads using MiXCR and keeps one entry per CDR3 protein. The repertoire holds around 2 million distinct CDR3 sequences, roughly 43% seen once, with about 23% in the top ten. Sequences were obtained from blood. The receptors stem from a human donor in good health.

This clonotype came up many times. The chain recombines TRBV20-1 with TRBJ2-7; 7 positions agree with TRBD1. Per germline, CDR1 DFQATT and CDR2 SNEGSKA (reference sequence). Trimming removed 5 bases from V and 5 bases from J; junction bases left unmatched: 15. This CDR3 has 15 amino acids. CDR3: CSADPRSTGSDEQYF. DNA for the CDR3: TGCAGTGCTGACCCACGATCGACAGGGAGCGACGAGCAGTACTTC.

The V and J genes are TRBV12-3 or TRBV12-4 and TRBJ1-2; no firm D call. Between the trimmed V and J ends, which lost 6 bases and 8 bases, there was a span of 16 bases. The CDR3 has 13 residues. This chain's CDR3 is CASSSGQVGGYTF. Here the CDR3 DNA reads TGTGCCAGCAGCTCGGGCCAGGTCGGGGGCTACACCTTC.

The chain is built from TRBV5-1 and TRBJ2-1; TRBD2 aligns across 8 bases. V lost 3 bases, J lost 13 bases, and 12 bases stayed unmatched. Germline loops: CDR1 SGHRS, CDR2 YFSETQ. CDR3 length: 14 residues. The CDR3 nucleotides read TGCGCCAGCAGCTCCGGGACTAGGAAAGAGACCCAGTTCTTC. Encoded protein: CASSSGTRKETQFF.

Only a few counts were recorded for this clonotype. The chain combines TRBV12-3 or TRBV12-4 with TRBJ2-7; TRBD1 is a possible D gene (6 bases). The ends were cut back, 2 bases at V and 5 bases at J, with 10 bases in the middle. The CDR3 is 13 amino acids. CDR3 bases: TGTGCCAGCAGTTTACGCAGGGGCCACGAGCAGTACTTC. The encoded protein is CASSLRRGHEQYF.

The chain is built from TRBV10-2 and TRBJ1-1; no clear D. CDR3 length: 12 amino acids. V was clipped by 2 bases and J by 3 bases, with 4 bases between them. Germline CDR1 and CDR2: WSHSY and SAAADI. CDR3 sequence: CASSERDTEAFF. The CDR3 coding sequence is TGCGCCAGCAGTGAGAGGGACACTGAAGCTTTCTTT.

V is TRBV6-6 and J is TRBJ2-2; D is possibly TRBD1 (7 bases). The CDR3 spans 16 residues. The germline V gene has CDR1 MNHNY and CDR2 SVGAGI (reference sequence). The V end lost 6 bases, the J end lost 0 bases, and 14 bases lay between the germline ends. The CDR3 loop is CASRAGQNANTGELFF. In DNA form, the CDR3 reads TGTGCCAGCAGGGCGGGACAGAACGCGAACACCGGGGAGCTGTTTTTT.

The chain carries TRBV2 and TRBJ1-1; D not certain. The CDR3 totals 9 residues. Germline values: CDR1 SNHLY, CDR2 FYNNEI. The ends were cut back, 8 bases at V and 6 bases at J, with 4 bases in the middle. The CDR3 sequence: CASGAEAFF. The CDR3 nucleotides read TGTGCCAGCGGCGCTGAAGCTTTCTTT.

In the case of this clonotype: At one of its ends the junction is not consistent with the germline gene, which may arise from a read error. V is TRBV7-6 and J is TRBJ1-2; D remains ambiguous. Germline V lookup: CDR1 SGHVS, CDR2 FNYEAQ. This CDR3 has 14 residues. CDR3 bases: TGTGCTAGCAGCCCCCGACCCCCTAACTATGGCTACACCTTC. The encoded protein is CASSPRPPNYGYTF.

Many counts were recorded for this clonotype. The chain employs TRBV29-1 and TRBJ2-7; D is tentatively TRBD1 or TRBD2 (5 bases each). Germline V gene lookup returns CDR1 SQVTM and CDR2 ANQGSEA. Trimming pared 4 bases from V and 5 bases from J, leaving 9 bases between. This CDR3 has 11 residues. CDR3 DNA sequence: TGCAGCGTTGGAGGGGCTCACGAGCAGTACTTC. It codes for CSVGGAHEQYF.

The chain couples TRBV7-2 to TRBJ2-7; D might be TRBD1 or TRBD2, each matching 5 bases. The CDR3 spans 16 residues. CDR1 and CDR2 from the germline V gene are SGHTA and FQGNSA. V was pared by 5 bases and J by 1 base, with 18 bases between. This chain's CDR3 is CASSHGRAGISYEQYF. CDR3 in DNA: TGTGCCAGCAGCCATGGGAGAGCAGGGATTTCCTACGAGCAGTACTTC.

This clonotype has a count of ten or more. The chain links TRBV29-1 to TRBJ2-5; D unresolved. In germline, CDR1 is SQVTM, CDR2 ANQGSEA. This CDR3 has 10 amino acids. Trimming cost V 4 bases and J 5 bases, with 5 bases left between them. CDR3 sequence reads: CSVVRETQYF. DNA of the CDR3: TGCAGCGTTGTAAGGGAGACCCAGTACTTC.

The V and J genes are TRBV6-2 or TRBV6-3 and TRBJ1-1, with D tentatively TRBD1 (5 bases). This CDR3 region has 16 residues. The V gene lost 7 bases and the J gene lost 2 bases, with 20 bases spanning the gap. The V gene's germline CDR1 is MNHEY and CDR2 SVGEGT. The CDR3, as DNA: TGTGCCAGCACCCCGGACAAGGGACGGGGAAACACTGAAGCTTTCTTT. This translates into CASTPDKGRGNTEAFF.